These T cell receptor beta chains were read from a single sample in a study of OX40 agonist ivuxolimab in advanced cancers. Here immunoSEQ multiplex PCR was the method, and the copy in TCRdb shows in-frame clones only, minus some. Here the sample spans some 80,000 clones, more than 80% being singletons. Source: CD4+ or CD8+ T cells sorted from blood, taken in a trial of the OX40 agonist ivuxolimab. These receptors all stem from an adult with an advanced solid tumor such as melanoma, head and neck, liver or kidney cancer. CDR3s include the opening cysteine and the closing phenylalanine or tryptophan. D genes are given only for firm matches. Rows give clone size only sometimes, using once, few, many, or a class for an expanded clone.

DNA,CDR3,size,V,D,J
TGCAGCGTTGCTCCAAAAGGAGGCTACACCTTC,CSVAPKGGYTF,once,TRBV29-1,-,TRBJ1-2
TGTGCCAGCATTAAGGCTAGCGGGAGCACAGATACGCAGTATTTT,CASIKASGSTDTQYF,-,TRBV2,TRBD2,TRBJ2-3
TGTGCCACGGATCGGAACAATCAGCCCCAGCATTTT,CATDRNNQPQHF,-,TRBV28,-,TRBJ1-5
TGTGCCAGCAGTTTGCGAGCCGCTAGCACAGATACGCAGTATTTT,CASSLRAASTDTQYF,-,TRBV27,-,TRBJ2-3
TGTGCCAGCAGCCGCGGGAGAGAGAGTGAGCAGTACTTC,CASSRGRESEQYF,-,TRBV28,TRBD2,TRBJ2-7
TGTGCCAGCAGCTCCCCAGGACAGGGGGCCTACGAGCAGTACTTC,CASSSPGQGAYEQYF,once,TRBV7-6,TRBD1,TRBJ2-7
TGTGCCAGCAGTGCCACAGGGATTAATGAAAAACTGTTTTTT,CASSATGINEKLFF,-,TRBV28,-,TRBJ1-4
TGTGCCAGCTCACCAGGGTTAGGAAGCGATCGGGAGCTGTTTTTT,CASSPGLGSDRELFF,-,TRBV18,-,TRBJ2-2
TGTGCCAGCAGGCCTCATCGGATCGAAAAACTGTTTTTT,CASRPHRIEKLFF,once,TRBV27,-,TRBJ1-4
TGTGCCAGCAGCCAGGGACAACGCGACAATCAGCCCCAGCATTTT,CASSQGQRDNQPQHF,-,TRBV7-2,-,TRBJ1-5
TGTGCCATGTTACCGGGTCGCTCTGGGGCCAACGTCCTGACTTTC,CAMLPGRSGANVLTF,-,TRBV30,-,TRBJ2-6
TGTGCCAGCAGCTTGGATTTGGACTCTGGAAACACCATATATTTT,CASSLDLDSGNTIYF,-,TRBV5-4,-,TRBJ1-3
TGTGCCATCAGTGCTAGTAGGGATACGCAGTATTTT,CAISASRDTQYF,-,TRBV10-3,-,TRBJ2-3
TGCGCCAGCAGCTTATTACTAGCGGGAGGGACCCAGGAGACCCAGTACTTC,CASSLLLAGGTQETQYF,-,TRBV5-1,TRBD2,TRBJ2-5